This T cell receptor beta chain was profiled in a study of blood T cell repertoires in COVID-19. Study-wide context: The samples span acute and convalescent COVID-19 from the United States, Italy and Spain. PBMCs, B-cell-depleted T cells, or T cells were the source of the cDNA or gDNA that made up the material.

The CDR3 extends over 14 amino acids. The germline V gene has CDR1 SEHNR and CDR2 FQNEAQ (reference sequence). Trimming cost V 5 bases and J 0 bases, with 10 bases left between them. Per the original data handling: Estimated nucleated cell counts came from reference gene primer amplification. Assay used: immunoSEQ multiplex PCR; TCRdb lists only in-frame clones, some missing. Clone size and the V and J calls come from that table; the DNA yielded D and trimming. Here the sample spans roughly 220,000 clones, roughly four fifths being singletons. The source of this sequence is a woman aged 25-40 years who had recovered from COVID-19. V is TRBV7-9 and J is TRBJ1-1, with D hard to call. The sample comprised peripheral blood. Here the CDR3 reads CASSVDTLNTEAFF. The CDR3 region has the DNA TGTGCCAGCAGCGTAGACACACTGAACACTGAAGCTTTCTTT.